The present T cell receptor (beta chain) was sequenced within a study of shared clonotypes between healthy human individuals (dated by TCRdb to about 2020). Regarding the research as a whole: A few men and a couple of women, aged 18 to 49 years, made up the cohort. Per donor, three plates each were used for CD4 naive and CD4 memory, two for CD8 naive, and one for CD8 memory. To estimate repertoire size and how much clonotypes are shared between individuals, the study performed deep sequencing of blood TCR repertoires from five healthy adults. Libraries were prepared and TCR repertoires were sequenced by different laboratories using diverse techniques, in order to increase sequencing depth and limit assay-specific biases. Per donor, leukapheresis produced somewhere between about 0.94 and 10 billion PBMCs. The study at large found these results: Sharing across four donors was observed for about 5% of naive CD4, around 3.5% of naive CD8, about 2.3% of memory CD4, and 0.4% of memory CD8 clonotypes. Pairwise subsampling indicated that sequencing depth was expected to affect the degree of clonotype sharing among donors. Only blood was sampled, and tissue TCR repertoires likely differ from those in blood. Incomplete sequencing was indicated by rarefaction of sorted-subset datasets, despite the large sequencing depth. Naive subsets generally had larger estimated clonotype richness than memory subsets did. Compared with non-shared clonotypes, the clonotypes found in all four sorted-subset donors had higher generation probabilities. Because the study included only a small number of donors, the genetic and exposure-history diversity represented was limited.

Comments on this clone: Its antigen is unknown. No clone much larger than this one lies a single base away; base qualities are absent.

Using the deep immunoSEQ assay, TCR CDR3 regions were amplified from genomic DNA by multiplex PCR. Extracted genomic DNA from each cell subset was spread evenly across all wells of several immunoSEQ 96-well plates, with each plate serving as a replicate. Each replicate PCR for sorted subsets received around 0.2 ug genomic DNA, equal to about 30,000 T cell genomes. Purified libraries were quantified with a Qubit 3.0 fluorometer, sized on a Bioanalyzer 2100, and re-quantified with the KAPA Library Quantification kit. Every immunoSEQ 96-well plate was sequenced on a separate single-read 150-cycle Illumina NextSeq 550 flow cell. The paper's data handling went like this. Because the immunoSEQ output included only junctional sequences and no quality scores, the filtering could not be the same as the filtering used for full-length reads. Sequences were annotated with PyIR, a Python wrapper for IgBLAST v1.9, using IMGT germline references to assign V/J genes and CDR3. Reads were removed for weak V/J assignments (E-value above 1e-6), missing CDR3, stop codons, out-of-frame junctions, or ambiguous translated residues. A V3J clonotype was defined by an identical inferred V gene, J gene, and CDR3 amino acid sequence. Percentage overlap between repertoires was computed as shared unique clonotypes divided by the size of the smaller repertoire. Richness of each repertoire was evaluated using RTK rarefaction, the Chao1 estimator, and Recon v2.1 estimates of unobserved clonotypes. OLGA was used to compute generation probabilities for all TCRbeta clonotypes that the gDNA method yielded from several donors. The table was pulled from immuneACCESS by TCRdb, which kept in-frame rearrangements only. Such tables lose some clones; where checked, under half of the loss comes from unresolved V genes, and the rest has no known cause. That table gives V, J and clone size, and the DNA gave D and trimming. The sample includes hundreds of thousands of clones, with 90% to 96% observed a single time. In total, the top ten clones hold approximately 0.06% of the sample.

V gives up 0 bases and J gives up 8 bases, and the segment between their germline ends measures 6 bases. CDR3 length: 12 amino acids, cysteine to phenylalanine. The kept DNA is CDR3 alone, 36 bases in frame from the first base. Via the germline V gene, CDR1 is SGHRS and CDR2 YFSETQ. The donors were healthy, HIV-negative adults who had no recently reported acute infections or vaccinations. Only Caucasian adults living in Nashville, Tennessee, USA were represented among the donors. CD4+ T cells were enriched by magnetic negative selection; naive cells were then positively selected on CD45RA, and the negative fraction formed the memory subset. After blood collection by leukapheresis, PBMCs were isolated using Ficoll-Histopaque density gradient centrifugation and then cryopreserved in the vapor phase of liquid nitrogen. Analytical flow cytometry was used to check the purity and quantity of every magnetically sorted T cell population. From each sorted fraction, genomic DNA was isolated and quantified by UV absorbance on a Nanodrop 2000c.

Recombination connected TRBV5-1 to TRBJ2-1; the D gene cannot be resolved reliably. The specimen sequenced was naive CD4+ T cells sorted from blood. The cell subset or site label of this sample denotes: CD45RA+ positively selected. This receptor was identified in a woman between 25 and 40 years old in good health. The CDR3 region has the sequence CASSLVGYEQFF. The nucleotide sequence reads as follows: TGCGCCAGCAGCTTGGTGGGGTATGAGCAGTTCTTC.